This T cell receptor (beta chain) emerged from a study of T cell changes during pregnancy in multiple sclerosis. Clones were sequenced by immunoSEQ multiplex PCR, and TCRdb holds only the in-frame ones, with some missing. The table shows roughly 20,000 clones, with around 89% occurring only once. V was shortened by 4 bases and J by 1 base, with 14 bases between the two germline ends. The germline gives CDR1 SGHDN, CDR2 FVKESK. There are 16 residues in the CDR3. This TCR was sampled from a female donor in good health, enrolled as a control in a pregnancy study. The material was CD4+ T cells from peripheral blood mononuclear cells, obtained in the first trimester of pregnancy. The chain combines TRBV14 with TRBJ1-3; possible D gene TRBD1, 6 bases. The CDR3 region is CASSLRGGFSGNTIYF. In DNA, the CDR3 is TGTGCCAGCAGCCTTAGGGGGGGGTTTTCTGGAAACACCATATATTTT.